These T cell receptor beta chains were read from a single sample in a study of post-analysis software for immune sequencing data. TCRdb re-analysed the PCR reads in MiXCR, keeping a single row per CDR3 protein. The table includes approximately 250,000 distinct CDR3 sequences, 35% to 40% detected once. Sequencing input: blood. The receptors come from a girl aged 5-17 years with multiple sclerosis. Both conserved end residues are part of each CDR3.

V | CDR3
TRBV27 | CASSPVWVSNQPQHF
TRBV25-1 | CASSEPQRGGLAGFYNEQFF
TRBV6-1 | CASTRTSLETQYF
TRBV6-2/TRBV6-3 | CASSFRSLAGITDTQYF
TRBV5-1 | CASSSGQIGETQYF
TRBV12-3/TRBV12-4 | CASSLGRGLGGYTF
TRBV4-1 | CASSRQDRGPSYNSPLHF
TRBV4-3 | CASSQDWDTSNYGYTF
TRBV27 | CAGSLGESSYNEQFF
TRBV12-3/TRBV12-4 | CASTLKSGDGYTF
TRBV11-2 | CASSGQGRSSTDTQYF
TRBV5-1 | CASSFREEADGYTF
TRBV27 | CASSFRGANYGYTF
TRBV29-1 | CSVAQTANTEAFF
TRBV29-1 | CSVGRNNEQFF
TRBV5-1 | CASTERVQETQYF
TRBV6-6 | CASSRQGPVGAFF
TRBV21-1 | CASSIQRNQPQHF
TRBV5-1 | CASSLGGSHQPQHF
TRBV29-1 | CSVGDRASPGEKLFF
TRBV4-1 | CASSPDGGTQHF
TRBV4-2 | CASTKTSGGSNTGELFF
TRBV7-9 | CASSLRARVDGANVLTF
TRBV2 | CASRTTGERFF
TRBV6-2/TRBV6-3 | CASSYRRDREQFF